The 30 T cell receptor beta chains reported below all come from one sample, sequenced in a study of blood T cell repertoires in COVID-19. Repertoires were generated with immunoSEQ multiplex PCR, while TCRdb's copy carries only in-frame clones and drops some. This sample yields under 250,000 clones, of which roughly four fifths are seen a single time; 4.7% belongs to the top ten. The source material was peripheral blood. These receptors came from a woman in her sixties or seventies with acute or convalescent COVID-19.

This clone was observed once. The chain has TRBV9 and TRBJ2-3; D perhaps matches TRBD2 (5 bases). CDR1 and CDR2 from the germline V gene are SGDLS and YYNGEE. V lost 4 bases, J lost 5 bases, and 17 bases lay in between. CDR3 size: 15 residues. The CDR3 region has the DNA TGTGCCAGCAGCATCCGGGGTCAATCGAAAGATACGCAGTATTTT. Residues: CASSIRGQSKDTQYF.

J is TRBJ1-3 and V is TRBV4-3; no firm D call. Trimming left V 0 bases short and J 2 bases short, with 5 bases between. The CDR3 runs 14 residues. The germline V gene has CDR1 LGHNA and CDR2 YSLEER. The DNA for the CDR3 is TGCGCCAGCAGCCAAGAAGCACCTGGAAACACCATATATTTT. Translated, it gives CASSQEAPGNTIYF.

The gene calls are TRBV19 and TRBJ1-2, with D possibly matching TRBD1 (5 bases). The V end was cut by 5 bases, the J end by 5 bases, with 15 bases between. The CDR3 sequence is 14 residues long. Germline values: CDR1 LNHDA, CDR2 SQIVND (reference sequence). CDR3 coding DNA: TGTGCCAGTAGTCCGGCAGGGCGATTATATGGCTACACCTTC. Protein product: CASSPAGRLYGYTF.

In its sample, this clone was seen once. The chain has TRBV14 and TRBJ1-1; 9 bases are a match to TRBD1. Germline V gives CDR1 SGHDN, CDR2 FVKESK. This CDR3 contains 14 residues. The trim removed 1 base at V and 5 bases at J, leaving 2 bases unmatched. The CDR3 bases are TGTGCCAGCAGCCAAGGACAGGGGGGGACTGAAGCTTTCTTT. This translates into CASSQGQGGTEAFF.

The chain links TRBV28 to TRBJ2-7; 13 nucleotides align to TRBD2. Germline CDR1 and CDR2: MDHEN and SYDVKM. Trimming took 7 bases from V and 0 from J; bases not matched to a gene: 3. The CDR3 spans 15 residues. The CDR3 DNA reads TGTGCCAGCAAGCGGACTAGCGGGGGCTCCTACGAGCAGTACTTC. Translating it yields CASKRTSGGSYEQYF. The complete variable domain, with remaining parts taken from reference TRBV28 and TRBJ2-7, reads DVKVTQSSRYLVKRTGEKVFLECVQDMDHENMFWYRQDPGLGLRLIYFSYDVKMKEKGDIPEGYSVSREKKERFSLILESASTNQTSMYLCASKRTSGGSYEQYFGPGTRLTVT.

This chain joins TRBV7-2 and TRBJ2-7, with TRBD2 matching over 7 bases. Trimming at V came to 4 bases and at J to 3 bases, leaving 6 bases not matched to a gene. The CDR3 runs 14 residues. Germline assignment: CDR1 SGHTA and CDR2 FQGNSA. The CDR3: CASSSFRTSYEQYF. DNA of the CDR3: TGTGCCAGCAGCTCCTTTAGGACTAGCTACGAGCAGTACTTC.

The chain couples TRBV10-1 to TRBJ2-7; D uncertain. This CDR3 spans 11 amino acids. Germline CDR1 and CDR2: WNHNN and SYGVQD (reference sequence). Deletions cut 5 bases from V and 4 bases from J, with 6 bases between. CDR3 sequence (DNA): TGCGCCAGCAGTTTTCAGTACGAGCAGTACTTC. It encodes CASSFQYEQYF.

This clone occurred once. The chain combines TRBV28 with TRBJ1-5; D unresolved. The CDR3 length is 15 residues. The germline gives CDR1 MDHEN, CDR2 SYDVKM. V lost 3 bases and J lost 2, with 11 bases in between. The CDR3 DNA reads as TGTGCCAGCAGTTTTCTCTCGAGGGGCAATCAGCCCCAGCATTTT. Protein product: CASSFLSRGNQPQHF.

The chain employs TRBV6-2 or TRBV6-3 and TRBJ2-7; 9 bases align to TRBD1. J was trimmed by 4 bases and V by 2 bases; bases with no gene match: 6. This CDR3 is 15 amino acids long. Germline loops: CDR1 MNHEY, CDR2 SVGEGT. DNA for the CDR3: TGTGCCAGCAGTTACGATGACAGGGGGTCTTACGAGCAGTACTTC. This translates into CASSYDDRGSYEQYF.

This chain links TRBV19 with TRBJ2-1, with 11 bases matching TRBD1. The CDR3 length is 14 residues. The germline gives CDR1 LNHDA, CDR2 SQIVND (reference sequence). With V trimmed by 2 bases and J by 8 bases, 2 bases remained unmatched. CDR3 coding DNA: TGTGCCAGTAGTATAAGGACAGGGGGCTATGAGCAGTTCTTC. This codes for CASSIRTGGYEQFF.

The chain links TRBV15 to TRBJ1-3; D might be TRBD1 (5 bases). CDR1 and CDR2 (germline): LNHNV, YYDKDF (reference sequence). The CDR3 totals 13 residues. Trimming took 4 bases from V and 6 from J, leaving 10 bases between them. CDR3 amino acids: CATSKKQANTIYF. The CDR3 region has the DNA TGTGCCACCAGCAAGAAACAGGCAAACACCATATATTTT.

On this clone itself: The sample carries other DNA sequences with the same CDR3. In nucleotides, the CDR3 is TGTGCCAGCAGCCCACAAGAGACCCAGTACTTC. This codes for CASSPQETQYF. This chain links TRBV11-2 with TRBJ2-5; D is unclear. Germline-derived CDR1 and CDR2 are SGHAT and FQNNGV. The CDR3 covers 11 residues. Trimming took off 5 bases at V and 2 bases at J, with 3 bases between the two ends.

This clone was counted once. The rearrangement uses TRBV28 and TRBJ2-1; D perhaps matches TRBD1 (5 bases). CDR1 is MDHEN and CDR2 is SYDVKM in the germline V gene. Deletions cut 6 bases from V and 10 bases from J, with 19 bases between. This CDR3 has 14 amino acids. As DNA, the CDR3 is TGTGCCAGCAGCCTTCAGGGTTTTAAAGGGGAGCAGTTCTTC. Translating it yields CASSLQGFKGEQFF.

V is TRBV7-9 and J is TRBJ2-2; TRBD1 matches 10 bases. The CDR3 extends over 16 amino acids. The germline gives CDR1 SEHNR, CDR2 FQNEAQ (reference sequence). V lost 3 bases to trimming and J lost 4 bases; unmatched junction nucleotides: 5. In DNA, the CDR3 is TGTGCCAGCAGCTTGAGGGGACAGGGGCTCACCGGGGAGCTGTTTTTT. This codes for CASSLRGQGLTGELFF. Filled out from reference TRBV7-9 and TRBJ2-2, the complete variable domain reads DTGVSQNPRHKITKRGQNVTFRCDPISEHNRLYWYRQTLGQGPEFLTYFQNEAQLEKSRLLSDRFSAERPKGSFSTLEIQRTEQGDSAMYLCASSLRGQGLTGELFFGEGSRLTVL.

Only a few counts were recorded for this clone. The V and J genes are TRBV24-1 and TRBJ1-2; no clear D gene. This CDR3 is 11 amino acids long. Between the trimmed V and J ends, which lost 0 bases and 8 bases, there was a span of 3 bases. Germline loops: CDR1 KGHDR, CDR2 SFDVKD. CDR3 in amino acids: CATSDLQGYTF. As DNA, the CDR3 is TGTGCCACCAGTGATTTGCAGGGCTACACCTTC.

The chain has TRBV30 and TRBJ1-3; D ambiguous. V gave up 3 bases and J gave up 0 bases, with 9 bases separating them. Germline lookup yields CDR1 GTSNPN and CDR2 SVGIG (reference sequence). The CDR3 spans 14 residues. The CDR3 reads CAWSIGSSGNTIYF. CDR3 coding DNA: TGTGCCTGGAGCATCGGGAGCTCTGGAAACACCATATATTTT.

V gene TRBV18 combines with J gene TRBJ2-4; 14 nucleotides match TRBD2. V lost 6 bases, J lost 6 bases, and 1 base stayed unmatched. Germline V gene sequence: CDR1 KGHSH, CDR2 LQKENI. The CDR3 consists of 14 residues. The CDR3 is CASSGTSGRNIQYF. DNA for the CDR3: TGTGCCAGCTCCGGGACTAGCGGGAGAAACATTCAGTACTTC.

This chain connects TRBV7-8 to TRBJ1-5, with D hard to call. This CDR3 is built from 14 residues. Germline V lookup: CDR1 SGHVS, CDR2 FQNEAQ. V dropped 5 bases and J dropped 0 bases, with 8 bases sitting between them. DNA of the CDR3: TGTGCCAGCAGCGCTGCGTTTAGCAATCAGCCCCAGCATTTT. Its translation: CASSAAFSNQPQHF. The entire variable domain, with the rest obtained from reference TRBV7-8 and TRBJ1-5, is as follows: GAGVSQSPRYKVAKRGQDVALRCDPISGHVSLFWYQQALGQGPEFLTYFQNEAQLDKSGLPSDRFFAERPEGSVSTLKIQRTQQEDSAVYLCASSAAFSNQPQHFGDGTRLSIL.

V gene TRBV3-1 (or the pseudogene TRBV3-2) combines with J gene TRBJ2-5, with 13 nucleotides matching TRBD2. The CDR3 loop spans 17 amino acids. V trimming: 3 bases; J trimming: 10 bases; junction bases outside the gene matches: 14. Per germline, CDR1 LGHDT and CDR2 YNNKEL (reference sequence). CDR3 in DNA: TGTGCCAGCAGCCAGGGACTAGCGGGGCCCTGGATGGGGGGCCAGTACTTC. Translation: CASSQGLAGPWMGGQYF.

The CDR3 DNA sequence: TGTGCCAGCACGGAGGTGGGGAACACCGGGGAGCTGTTTTTT. Translation: CASTEVGNTGELFF. The chain has TRBV2 and TRBJ2-2; a possible D gene is TRBD2 (5 bases). V lost 7 bases and J lost 1, with 10 bases in between. The germline CDR1 and CDR2 sequences are SNHLY and FYNNEI. CDR3 length: 14 amino acids.

The CDR3 DNA reads as TGTGCCAGCAGCTCCGGACAGAGCAGCTATGGCTACACCTTC. Residues: CASSSGQSSYGYTF. The chain links TRBV7-2 to TRBJ1-2; D possibly corresponds to TRBD1 (6 bases). Deletions cut 4 bases from V and 4 bases from J, with 13 bases between. CDR3 size: 14 residues. In germline, CDR1 is SGHTA, CDR2 FQGNSA.

The chain employs TRBV5-4 and TRBJ1-1, with TRBD1 identical over 7 bases. CDR1 and CDR2 from the germline V gene are SGHNT and YYREEE (reference sequence). V was clipped by 5 bases and J by 2 bases; unmatched bases: 6. The CDR3 spans 14 residues. Written as DNA, the CDR3 is TGTGCCAGCAGTCCCGGGACAGTAAACACTGAAGCTTTCTTT. Its translation is CASSPGTVNTEAFF. Filled out from reference TRBV5-4 and TRBJ1-1, the complete variable domain reads ETGVTQSPTHLIKTRGQQVTLRCSSQSGHNTVSWYQQALGQGPQFIFQYYREEENGRGNFPPRFSGLQFPNYSSELNVNALELDDSALYLCASSPGTVNTEAFFGQGTRLTVV.

The rearrangement uses TRBV19 and TRBJ1-3; 10 nucleotides match TRBD1. Germline assignment: CDR1 LNHDA and CDR2 SQIVND (reference sequence). The CDR3 contains 14 residues. With 10 bases clipped from V and 4 bases from J, the junction kept 7 bases outside the gene matches. CDR3 coding DNA: TGTGCCACCGCGACAGGGGGCGCCGGAAACACCATATATTTT. Amino acids: CATATGGAGNTIYF.

This sequence joins TRBV15 and TRBJ2-1; D might be TRBD2 (7 bases). CDR1 is LNHNV, CDR2 YYDKDF, per germline (reference sequence). The V gene lost 5 bases and the J gene lost 2 bases, with 19 bases spanning the gap. CDR3 size: 17 residues. The CDR3 DNA is TGTGCCACCAGCCCCATGAGGGGGGGGCTCACCTACAATGAGCAGTTCTTC. Translating it yields CATSPMRGGLTYNEQFF.

The table lists this clone with a count of one. This chain connects TRBV6-5 to TRBJ2-1, with a possible D match to TRBD1 (7 bases). The CDR3 contains 14 residues. CDR1 is MNHEY and CDR2 is SVGAGI in the germline V gene. The germline V and J ends were trimmed by 7 bases and 5 bases, with 15 bases remaining between them. The DNA for the CDR3 is TGTGCCAGCATAAAGACAGGGAGGAACAATGAGCAGTTCTTC. Translated: CASIKTGRNNEQFF.

The chain employs TRBV7-9 and TRBJ2-5; 16 bases are shared with TRBD2. J gave up 0 bases and V 5 bases, and 3 bases lay outside the gene matches. The CDR3 runs to 17 residues. Germline CDR1 reads SEHNR; CDR2 reads FQNEAQ (reference sequence). The CDR3 loop reads CASSRGLAGGYQETQYF. CDR3 DNA sequence: TGTGCCAGCAGCCGGGGACTAGCGGGGGGGTACCAAGAGACCCAGTACTTC.

This clone was counted at least ten times. Different DNA sequences within this sample yield the same CDR3. The rearrangement joins TRBV2 to TRBJ1-6, with D perhaps TRBD1 (5 bases). The CDR3 contains 15 residues. Trimming removed 0 bases from V and 6 bases from J, with 9 bases in between. Looked up from germline, CDR1 is SNHLY and CDR2 is FYNNEI. The CDR3 protein is CASSEALDSNSPLHF. CDR3 coding DNA: TGTGCCAGCAGTGAAGCATTAGACAGTAATTCACCCCTCCACTTT.

The rearrangement joins TRBV5-4 to TRBJ1-1; no definite D call. The CDR3 contains 14 residues. Trimming took off 1 base at V and 1 base at J, with 8 bases between the two ends. CDR1 SGHNT and CDR2 YYREEE come from the germline V gene (reference sequence). The CDR3 loop reads CASSLFRANTEAFF. The CDR3 DNA reads TGTGCCAGCAGCTTGTTTCGAGCGAACACTGAAGCTTTCTTT.

V usage is TRBV19 and J usage is TRBJ1-1; 9 bases are shared with TRBD1. Germline trimming cut 7 bases from V and 4 bases from J; bases unmatched to any gene: 4. There are 13 residues in the CDR3. The germline V gene encodes CDR1 LNHDA and CDR2 SQIVND (reference sequence). As DNA, the CDR3 is TGTGCCAGTACAACGACAGGGGGCACTGAAGCTTTCTTT. This gives the protein CASTTTGGTEAFF.

V and J are TRBV19 and TRBJ1-2, with 9 nucleotides matching TRBD1. V lost 4 bases to trimming and J lost 0 bases; unmatched junction nucleotides: 6. The germline V gene has CDR1 LNHDA and CDR2 SQIVND (reference sequence). The CDR3 has 16 residues. The CDR3, as DNA: TGTGCCAGTAGTACTACAGGGGGCGACGCTAACTATGGCTACACCTTC. As protein: CASSTTGGDANYGYTF.